This T cell receptor beta chain was identified in a study of neoadjuvant anti-PD-1 for oral cavity cancer (dated by TCRdb to the early 2020s). Background on the whole study: Three to four biweekly doses of nivolumab at 3 mg/kg were mostly administered to patients before curative-intent surgical resection. Patients without progression received a fourth nivolumab dose around day 43 and underwent definitive surgical resection on days 50-56. The parent correlative cohort included around 12 patients, with a roughly 35% response rate. Under RECIST 1.1, a patient counted as a responder if showing complete response, partial response or stable disease, and as a non-responder if showing progression.

The sample's time point label, in plain terms: after neoadjuvant nivolumab, at surgical resection. Patients had been newly diagnosed with stage II-IVA oral cavity squamous cell carcinoma, and no prior systemic or radiation treatment had been given to the patients. Everyone in the cohort had locally advanced, HPV-negative oral cavity squamous cell carcinoma. Peripheral blood mononuclear cells were analyzed directly, without maintenance or expansion in culture. Samples were obtained from a longitudinal correlative study of a single-arm phase II trial of neoadjuvant nivolumab in oral cavity squamous cell carcinoma. Subject-matched pre- and post-treatment PBMCs and tumors from three responders and three non-responders were subjected to genomic DNA-based TCRbeta sequencing. Peripheral blood mononuclear cells were collected before nivolumab treatment and again after treatment, at the time of surgery. The Maxwell RSC DNA from Cells kit was used to isolate genomic DNA from PBMCs.

Study-level results and caveats: After neoadjuvant nivolumab, non-responders showed significantly higher T cell clonality (Gini index) in PBMCs than responders did. Only a few patients per response group were included in the TCR analyses, and the authors called for validation in larger cohorts. Higher pretreatment blood Treg/Th17 ratios correlated with higher pretreatment blood TCRbeta clonality and lower post-treatment tumor TCRbeta clonality.

From the germline V gene, CDR1 is SGHVS and CDR2 is FNYEAQ. CDR3 length: 17 amino acids, cysteine to phenylalanine. Only the CDR3 DNA stays, 51 bases, in frame from base 1. From V the trimming removes 2 bases and from J it removes 1 base, while the gene matches leave 4 bases of the junction unaccounted for. On this clone: Its antigen remains unidentified. Nothing much larger sits one base from this clone, and base qualities are not available.

For deep sequencing, each PBMC sample was run in six replicates, with libraries mostly built from approximately 500 ng of input genomic DNA. The immunoSEQ hsTCRbeta kit was used to prepare TCRbeta libraries according to the manufacturer's instructions. The finished libraries were brought together in one pool at roughly 2.7 nM, which was then read using an Illumina NovaSeq 6000 S4 flow cell. The published analysis was carried out like this. The immunoSEQ Analyzer was used for raw data preprocessing and quality control. The analysis was restricted to productive rearrangements, with each unique CDR3 amino acid sequence defining a clonotype. Repertoire clonality was estimated as the Gini-Simpson index, which was calculated using the R package tcR. Gini indices were compared with Student's t test, and associations with tumor size change were assessed by Pearson correlation. As stored in TCRdb, this immuneACCESS dataset retains in-frame rearrangements with V and J assigned. A fraction of the clones does not appear; measured against another copy, unresolved V genes explain less than half of the discrepancy, and the remainder lacks a known reason. V and J calls and clone size are those listed in that table; D and trimming were worked out from the DNA. The sample table records 30,000 or so clones; roughly 85% of these occur just once. The top ten clones comprise 3% to 4% of the sample.

The receptor was derived from a person between 40 and 85 years old with oral cavity squamous cell carcinoma. The sequencing used PBMCs, collected after nivolumab (anti-PD-1) treatment. The V and J segments used are TRBV7-6 and TRBJ2-1; 11 central nucleotides agree with TRBD2. The DNA sequence is TGTGCCAGCAGCTTATCGACTAGCGGGGATTCCTACAATGAGCAGTTCTTC. Its coded protein is CASSLSTSGDSYNEQFF.